Listed below are T cell receptor beta chains from one sample, sequenced in a study of post-analysis software for immune sequencing data. TCRdb passed the PCR reads through MiXCR, listing each CDR3 protein once. The data hold 450,000 or so distinct CDR3 sequences, with roughly 45% observed a single time. The sequenced sample consisted of blood. Receptor source: a girl under 18 with multiple sclerosis. CDR3s include the opening cysteine and the closing phenylalanine or tryptophan. The D gene is left open where the match is weak. Clone size appears in some rows only: once, few, many, or a class for an expanded clone.

D	size	V	J	length	DNA	CDR3
.	few	TRBV9	TRBJ2-7	16	TGTGCCAGCAGCCCCCGGGACACCAGGAGCTCCTACGAGCAGTACTTC	CASSPRDTRSSYEQYF
.	.	TRBV5-1	TRBJ2-6	17	TGCGCCAGCAAACCGGGACAACCTAGCTCTGGGGCCAACGTCCTGACTTTC	CASKPGQPSSGANVLTF
TRBD1	.	TRBV9	TRBJ2-1	15	TGTGCCAGCAGCGTCGGGACAGGGACCTACAATGAGCAGTTCTTC	CASSVGTGTYNEQFF
TRBD2	.	TRBV20-1	TRBJ2-5	14	TGCAGTGCTGTATTAGCGGGAGGAAGGGAGACCCAGTACTTC	CSAVLAGGRETQYF
.	.	TRBV4-1	TRBJ2-7	15	TGCGCCAGCAGCCAAGTGGCGACGAACCCCTACGAGCAGTACTTC	CASSQVATNPYEQYF
TRBD1	.	TRBV5-5	TRBJ1-4	15	TGTGCCAGCAGCGTCCGACAGGGCTTTAATGAAAAACTGTTTTTT	CASSVRQGFNEKLFF
TRBD1	.	TRBV11-2	TRBJ2-1	15	TGTGCCAGCACCAAAGACCTGGACAGGGGCAATGAGCAGTTCTTC	CASTKDLDRGNEQFF
.	few	TRBV12-3/TRBV12-4	TRBJ2-3	16	TGTGCCAGCAGTCCAGGACAGGGAGGGAGCACAGATACGCAGTATTTT	CASSPGQGGSTDTQYF
TRBD1	.	TRBV3-1	TRBJ2-4	16	TGTGCCAGCAGCCAATCCTGGACAGGGGTTTCTGACATTCAGTACTTC	CASSQSWTGVSDIQYF
TRBD1	.	TRBV20-1	TRBJ2-7	12	TGCAGTGCCCCAGGACAGGTGGACGAGCAGTACTTC	CSAPGQVDEQYF
TRBD1	.	TRBV6-6	TRBJ2-7	14	TGTGCCAGCAGTTACGGACAGGCTTCCTACGAGCAGTACTTC	CASSYGQASYEQYF
TRBD2	.	TRBV12-3/TRBV12-4	TRBJ2-1	18	TGTGCCAGCAGTTTAGTTGTGACTAGCGGGAGAGCCTACAATGAGCAGTTCTTC	CASSLVVTSGRAYNEQFF
.	few	TRBV9	TRBJ2-6	16	TGTGCCAGCAGCCCTATTCGGGCATCTGGGGCCAACGTCCTGACTTTC	CASSPIRASGANVLTF
TRBD1	.	TRBV20-1	TRBJ1-5	14	TGCAGTGCTAGAGCGACAGGGAACAATCAGCCCCAGCATTTT	CSARATGNNQPQHF
.	.	TRBV20-1	TRBJ2-3	11	TGCAGCCCGGCTGGCACAGATACGCAGTATTTT	CSPAGTDTQYF
TRBD1	.	TRBV18	TRBJ1-2	15	TGTGCCAGCTCACCACCGGGACAGGGGAACTATGGCTACACCTTC	CASSPPGQGNYGYTF
TRBD2	.	TRBV28	TRBJ2-7	13	TGTGCCAGCACCCTAGCGGGGCCGTACGAGCAGTACTTC	CASTLAGPYEQYF
.	.	TRBV10-3	TRBJ2-1	15	TGTGCCATCAGTGGAGCGAGGAGCTCCTACAATGAGCAGTTCTTC	CAISGARSSYNEQFF
.	.	TRBV12-3/TRBV12-4	TRBJ1-5	15	TGTGCCAGCAGTTTAAGGGGAATTAGCAATCAGCCCCAGCATTTT	CASSLRGISNQPQHF
TRBD1	.	TRBV4-1	TRBJ1-5	17	TGCGCCAGCAGCCAAGAGGCGGACAGGGATAGCAATCAGCCCCAGCATTTT	CASSQEADRDSNQPQHF
TRBD1	.	TRBV20-1	TRBJ1-5	15	TGCAGTGCTAGAGAAAAGGACAGGGGCTATCAGCCCCAGCATTTT	CSAREKDRGYQPQHF
TRBD1	.	TRBV12-3/TRBV12-4	TRBJ2-5	15	TGTGCCGGCAGTTCCGGGACAGGCTCATGGGAGACCCAGTACTTC	CAGSSGTGSWETQYF
.	.	TRBV12-5	TRBJ2-7	14	TGTGCTAGTGGCACACGGGACTTCTACCGCGAGCAGTACTTC	CASGTRDFYREQYF
.	.	TRBV9	TRBJ2-5	15	TGTGCCAGCAGCCCCAGTGGGAGCCGACAAGAGACCCAGTACTTC	CASSPSGSRQETQYF
.	few	TRBV6-2/TRBV6-3	TRBJ2-3	12	TGTGCCAGCAGTTTCCCCACAGATACGCAGTATTTT	CASSFPTDTQYF
.	.	TRBV6-7	TRBJ2-3	12	TGTGCCAGCCCCGTCGGCACAGATACGCAGTATTTT	CASPVGTDTQYF
TRBD1	few	TRBV27	TRBJ1-5	18	TGTGCCAGCAGTTTCCGCCGGACAGGGACCTTAGGCAATCAGCCCCAGCATTTT	CASSFRRTGTLGNQPQHF
.	.	TRBV7-2	TRBJ1-1	12	TGTGCCAGCAGCTTAGTCATCACTGAAGCTTTCTTT	CASSLVITEAFF
TRBD1	.	TRBV12-3/TRBV12-4	TRBJ1-1	11	TGTGCCAGCAGTTCCGACAGGGGAGCTTTCTTT	CASSSDRGAFF
.	.	TRBV4-3	TRBJ2-4	16	TGCGCCAGCAGCCAAGGGGCAGCCTTAGCCAAAAACATTCAGTACTTC	CASSQGAALAKNIQYF
.	few	TRBV28	TRBJ2-1	12	TGTGCCAGCAGATCCACGGGCAATGAGCAGTTCTTC	CASRSTGNEQFF
.	.	TRBV10-3	TRBJ2-7	11	TGTGCCATCAGGCAGGTCTACGAGCAGTACTTC	CAIRQVYEQYF
.	once	TRBV20-1	TRBJ2-1	15	TGCAGTGCCTGGGCGATTTCCCGGGCAAGAAATGAGCAGTTCTTC	CSAWAISRARNEQFF
TRBD1	few	TRBV10-3	TRBJ2-1	12	TGTGCCATCAGGGACAGGGAAGGTGAGCAGTTCTTC	CAIRDREGEQFF
TRBD2	few	TRBV28	TRBJ2-1	14	TGTGCCAGCGGACCGGGACTAGCGGGAGTTGAGCAGTTCTTC	CASGPGLAGVEQFF
TRBD1	few	TRBV6-5	TRBJ1-6	15	TGTGCCAGCACCGTTAGAGGGACAGGGTCTCCACCCCTCCACTTT	CASTVRGTGSPPLHF
TRBD2	.	TRBV15	TRBJ2-3	15	TGTGCCACCAGCAGAGCCCGTCGGGAGGTGGATACGCAGTATTTT	CATSRARREVDTQYF
TRBD2	.	TRBV29-1	TRBJ2-1	15	TGCAGCGTTGAAGGGACTAGCGGGAGAATGGAGACCCAGTTCTTC	CSVEGTSGRMETQFF
TRBD2	.	TRBV3-1	TRBJ2-5	17	TGTGCCAGCAGCCAAGATTTAGGGACTAGCGGTTACAATGAGCAGTACTTC	CASSQDLGTSGYNEQYF
TRBD1	.	TRBV6-1	TRBJ2-5	13	TGTGCCAGCAGTGGATCACAGGGGCGGGCCCAGTACTTC	CASSGSQGRAQYF
TRBD1	.	TRBV4-1	TRBJ2-7	16	TGCGCCAGCAGCCAAGGTTCTGGACAGGGATCCTACGAGCAGTACTTC	CASSQGSGQGSYEQYF
.	many	TRBV7-3	TRBJ2-4	13	TGTGCCAGCAGCTTAAGTTCGACGAACATTCAGTACTTC	CASSLSSTNIQYF
.	.	TRBV9	TRBJ2-1	14	TGTGCCAGCAGCGTGGTGGGGGGTCTTGATGAGCAGTTCTTC	CASSVVGGLDEQFF
.	.	TRBV11-2	TRBJ1-1	15	TGTGCCAGCAGCTTTTCTGGAGGGGACAACACTGAAGCTTTCTTT	CASSFSGGDNTEAFF
.	.	TRBV5-1	TRBJ1-2	15	TGCGCCAGCAGCTTGAGTTTGGAGAATGCCCATGGCTACACCTTC	CASSLSLENAHGYTF
TRBD2	few	TRBV6-1	TRBJ2-7	15	TGTGCCAGCAGTGAAGGACTAGCCCACACCTACGAGCAGTACTTC	CASSEGLAHTYEQYF
TRBD1	.	TRBV25-1	TRBJ1-5	15	TGTGCCAGCAGTGACGACAGGGAGGACAATCAGCCCCAGCATTTT	CASSDDREDNQPQHF
TRBD1	.	TRBV30	TRBJ1-2	12	TGTGCCTGGGCAGGGGGGGCTCTTGACTACACCTTC	CAWAGGALDYTF
TRBD2	.	TRBV20-1	TRBJ2-5	15	TGCAGTGCTAGTTTTCCTAGCGGGAGGTGGGAGACCCAGTACTTC	CSASFPSGRWETQYF
TRBD2	.	TRBV20-1	TRBJ2-1	16	TGCAGTGCTAGAGATCATCGCGGGAGGCCCTACAATGAGCAGTTCTTC	CSARDHRGRPYNEQFF
TRBD1	few	TRBV29-1	TRBJ2-7	14	TGCAGCGTACGTTTCGGACAGGGAATCGACGAGCAGTACTTC	CSVRFGQGIDEQYF
.	.	TRBV6-5	TRBJ2-5	14	TGTGCCAGCAGTTACGGGACGGGCCAAGAGACCAAGTACTTC	CASSYGTGQETKYF